The next 20 T cell receptor beta chains were all read from a single sample in a study of CD8 T cells in Susac syndrome. About 0.45 to 1 ug RNA was reverse transcribed with random hexamers. TCRdb recomputed calls from the immunoSEQ multiplex PCR reads with MiXCR, one row per CDR3 protein. The table has more than 85,000 distinct CDR3 sequences, around 94% seen once. Sequencing was carried out using CD4+ T cells from PBMCs. These receptors originate from a human donor with Susac syndrome.

The V call is TRBV15, the J call TRBJ2-7; tentative D call: TRBD1 (5 bases). The V end was cut by 0 bases, the J end by 0 bases, with 6 bases between. CDR3 length: 14 amino acids. CDR1 is LNHNV, CDR2 YYDKDF, per germline (reference sequence). For the CDR3, the DNA is TGTGCCACCAGCAGAGAAGGGGTCTCCTACGAGCAGTACTTC. Its protein is CATSREGVSYEQYF. The full variable domain, its missing parts supplied by reference TRBV15 and TRBJ2-7, is DAMVIQNPRYQVTQFGKPVTLSCSQTLNHNVMYWYQQKSSQAPKLLFHYYDKDFNNEADTPDNFQSRRPNTSFCFLDIRSPGLGDTAMYLCATSREGVSYEQYFGPGTRLTVT.

The chain carries TRBV20-1 and TRBJ2-3; D remains ambiguous. Germline values: CDR1 DFQATT, CDR2 SNEGSKA (reference sequence). CDR3 length: 14 amino acids. The CDR3 nucleotides are TGCAGCTTTAACCTCTTTGGGGACACAGATACGCAGTATTTT. Its protein is CSFNLFGDTDTQYF.

V and J are TRBV20-1 and TRBJ1-2; 7 nucleotides match TRBD1. Germline CDR1 is DFQATT and CDR2 is SNEGSKA (reference sequence). V trimming: 5 bases; J trimming: 7 bases; junction bases outside the gene matches: 13. This CDR3 has 14 amino acids. The CDR3 DNA sequence: TGCAGTGCTTCGCCCCCGGACAGGATCAGTGGCTACACCTTC. This translates into CSASPPDRISGYTF.

This clonotype was seen a single time. V is TRBV29-1 and J is TRBJ1-1, with a possible D match to TRBD1 (5 bases). The germline V gene encodes CDR1 SQVTM and CDR2 ANQGSEA. V dropped 3 bases and J dropped 5 bases, with 16 bases sitting between them. The CDR3 is 14 amino acids. CDR3 sequence: CSVDPQGGGTEAFF. In DNA form, the CDR3 reads TGCAGCGTTGATCCCCAGGGTGGGGGAACTGAAGCTTTCTTT.

The gene calls are TRBV7-2 and TRBJ1-5, with D unclear. V lost 2 bases and J 11 bases, leaving 19 bases between the germline ends. Germline loops: CDR1 SGHTA, CDR2 FQGNSA. The CDR3 totals 15 residues. The CDR3 DNA is TGTGCCAGCAGCTTAACCGGGGATCAAGTCGGGTCCCAGCATTTT. It specifies CASSLTGDQVGSQHF. The full variable domain, with the rest looked up from reference TRBV7-2 and TRBJ1-5, is GAGVSQSPSNKVTEKGKDVELRCDPISGHTALYWYRQSLGQGLEFLIYFQGNSAPDKSGLPSDRFSAERTGGSVSTLTIQRTQQEDSAVYLCASSLTGDQVGSQHFGDGTRLSIL.

The CDR3: CSARDQDPRADTQYF. The CDR3, as DNA: TGCAGTGCTAGAGATCAGGACCCCCGGGCAGATACGCAGTATTTT. The V call is TRBV20-1, the J call TRBJ2-3; D ambiguous. V lost 0 bases and J lost 4, with 14 bases in between. CDR1 is DFQATT and CDR2 is SNEGSKA in the germline V gene (reference sequence). There are 15 residues in the CDR3.

The chain links TRBV20-1 to TRBJ2-5; 10 bases agree with TRBD2. The CDR3 loop spans 14 amino acids. The junction had 4 bases not matched to a gene; V was cut back by 1 base and J by 5 bases. Germline V gene lookup returns CDR1 DFQATT and CDR2 SNEGSKA (reference sequence). The CDR3: CSARGTGLAETQYF. CDR3 in DNA: TGCAGTGCTAGAGGGACGGGACTAGCGGAGACCCAGTACTTC.

V usage is TRBV6-5 and J usage is TRBJ2-2; no clear D. Trimming took off 0 bases at V and 1 base at J, with 3 bases between the two ends. Germline V gene sequence: CDR1 MNHEY, CDR2 SVGAGI. CDR3 length: 14 residues. CDR3 loop: CASSYSWNTGELFF. In DNA form, the CDR3 reads TGTGCCAGCAGTTACTCCTGGAACACCGGGGAGCTGTTTTTT.

The chain has TRBV6-6 and TRBJ1-6; TRBD1 is a possible D gene (6 bases). V was shortened by 2 bases and J by 5 bases, with 7 bases between the two germline ends. The CDR3 consists of 14 residues. From germline, CDR1 is MNHNY and CDR2 SVGAGI (reference sequence). This chain's CDR3 is CASSYRTDNSPLHF. The CDR3 DNA follows: TGTGCCAGCAGTTACAGGACAGATAATTCACCCCTCCACTTT.

V gene TRBV25-1 combines with J gene TRBJ1-5; no clear D. The CDR3 totals 12 residues. Per the germline V gene, CDR1 is MGHDK and CDR2 is SYGVNS. V shed 7 bases and J shed 4 bases, with 8 bases lying between them. CDR3 bases: TGTGCCAGCAAGGGCCAAAATCAGCCCCAGCATTTT. Translated, it gives CASKGQNQPQHF.

The rearrangement joins TRBV7-2 to TRBJ1-5; perhaps TRBD1 as D (5 bases). The CDR3 extends over 13 amino acids. The V end was cut by 5 bases, the J end by 5 bases, with 10 bases between. CDR1 is SGHTA and CDR2 is FQGNSA in the germline V gene. The CDR3 spells CASSPGLHQPQHF. The DNA for the CDR3 is TGTGCCAGCAGCCCGGGACTCCATCAGCCCCAGCATTTT.

The CDR3 DNA is TGCGCCAGCAGCTTGCAGGCGTTGGACAGAGGATTGGCACCCCTCCACTTT. Translation: CASSLQALDRGLAPLHF. This chain links TRBV5-1 with TRBJ1-6, with D possibly TRBD1 on 6 matching bases. The CDR3 runs to 17 residues. The germline gives CDR1 SGHRS, CDR2 YFSETQ. The V end was cut by 1 base, the J end by 11 bases, with 22 bases between. Full variable domain (remainder filled in from reference TRBV5-1 and TRBJ1-6): KAGVTQTPRYLIKTRGQQVTLSCSPISGHRSVSWYQQTPGQGLQFLFEYFSETQRNKGNFPGRFSGRQFSNSRSEMNVSTLELGDSALYLCASSLQALDRGLAPLHFGNGTRLTVT.

The chain joins TRBV7-2 to TRBJ2-2, with unresolved D. CDR1 and CDR2 from the germline V gene are SGHTA and FQGNSA. V lost 5 bases and J 4 bases, leaving 11 bases between the germline ends. The CDR3 is 14 residues long. Written as DNA, the CDR3 is TGTGCCAGCAGCCCCACTTTAGGCACCGGGGAGCTGTTTTTT. It codes for CASSPTLGTGELFF.

The chain links TRBV20-1 to TRBJ2-4, with 10 bases that match TRBD2. This CDR3 comprises 18 residues. Trimming cost V 1 base and J 1 base; bases outside gene matches: 10. Germline V gives CDR1 DFQATT, CDR2 SNEGSKA (reference sequence). Here the CDR3 reads CSARVLAGSPLAKNIQYF. Written as DNA, the CDR3 is TGCAGTGCTAGAGTACTAGCGGGGTCCCCTCTCGCCAAAAACATTCAGTACTTC.

J is TRBJ1-1 and V is TRBV12-3 or TRBV12-4, with D uncertain. V was pared by 6 bases and J by 7 bases, with 12 bases between. The CDR3 is 12 residues long. CDR3 sequence reads: CASRLNKGEAFF. The CDR3 nucleotides are TGTGCCAGCAGGTTAAACAAGGGTGAAGCTTTCTTT.

This chain uses TRBV15 with TRBJ1-1; D is possibly TRBD1 (6 bases). Germline CDR1 and CDR2: LNHNV and YYDKDF (reference sequence). This CDR3 has 17 residues. Trimming cost V 1 base and J 0 bases, with 15 bases left between them. This CDR3 is CATSRAGTQFMNTEAFF. CDR3 DNA: TGTGCCACCAGCAGAGCCGGGACACAGTTCATGAACACTGAAGCTTTCTTT. The full variable domain, rest sourced from reference TRBV15 and TRBJ1-1, is DAMVIQNPRYQVTQFGKPVTLSCSQTLNHNVMYWYQQKSSQAPKLLFHYYDKDFNNEADTPDNFQSRRPNTSFCFLDIRSPGLGDTAMYLCATSRAGTQFMNTEAFFGQGTRLTVV.

The chain carries TRBV3-1 and TRBJ1-2, with D uncertain. CDR1 and CDR2 from the germline V gene are LGHDT and YNNKEL (reference sequence). V was pared by 0 bases and J by 2 bases, with 7 bases between. This CDR3 is built from 14 residues. The CDR3 bases are TGTGCCAGCAGCCAAGACGTGCAGAACTATGGCTACACCTTC. This codes for CASSQDVQNYGYTF.

A remark on this clonotype: A junction boundary mismatches the germline segment, possibly from a read error. The chain recombines TRBV6-5 with TRBJ2-2; TRBD1 or TRBD2 may be the D gene (5 bases each). Germline-derived CDR1 and CDR2 are MNHEY and SVGAGI. The CDR3 length is 13 residues. The CDR3, as DNA: TGTGCCAGCCGGGGACCGAACGCCGGGGAGCTGTTTTTT. Translating it yields CASRGPNAGELFF.

The V and J genes are TRBV30 and TRBJ1-5; possible D gene TRBD1, 5 bases. The V end lost 3 bases, the J end lost 0 bases, and 6 bases lay between the germline ends. Germline CDR1 and CDR2: GTSNPN and SVGIG (reference sequence). This CDR3 has 13 amino acids. The CDR3 sequence: CAWSRASNQPQHF. Written as DNA, the CDR3 is TGTGCCTGGAGCAGGGCTAGCAATCAGCCCCAGCATTTT.

DNA for the CDR3: TGTGCCAGCAGCCAAGCAGATCAGCCCCAGCATTTT. This gives the protein CASSQADQPQHF. This chain links TRBV3-1 with TRBJ1-5; D gene unclear. Trimming stripped 1 base from V and 5 bases from J, with 3 bases between. CDR1 is LGHDT and CDR2 is YNNKEL in the germline V gene (reference sequence). This CDR3 has 12 amino acids. Supplemented by reference TRBV3-1 and TRBJ1-5, the full variable domain reads DTAVSQTPKYLVTQMGNDKSIKCEQNLGHDTMYWYKQDSKKFLKIMFSYNNKELIINETVPNRFSPKSPDKAHLNLHINSLELGDSAVYFCASSQADQPQHFGDGTRLSIL.